This T cell receptor (beta chain) was identified in a study of PD-L1 blockade in urothelial cancer. The method was immunoSEQ multiplex PCR; TCRdb's version includes in-frame clones alone and lacks a portion of them. The sample lists some 19,000 clones, around 86% occurring once. Described time point: peripheral blood 6 weeks after treatment start. The germline V and J ends were trimmed by 4 bases and 5 bases, with 11 bases remaining between them. The CDR3 contains 13 residues. Germline CDR1 and CDR2: LNHDA and SQIVND (reference sequence). The source of this sequence is a man aged 45 to 65 with urothelial cancer. The sequences come from PBMCs, collected around atezolizumab (anti-PD-L1) treatment. This chain links TRBV19 with TRBJ2-5, with D possibly being TRBD1 (6 bases). The CDR3 region is CASSRDTGETQYF. DNA of the CDR3: TGTGCCAGTAGTAGGGACACGGGGGAGACCCAGTACTTC. Full variable domain (rest looked up from reference TRBV19 and TRBJ2-5): DGGITQSPKYLFRKEGQNVTLSCEQNLNHDAMYWYRQDPGQGLRLIYYSQIVNDFQKGDIAEGYSVSREKKESFPLTVTSAQKNPTAFYLCASSRDTGETQYFGPGTRLLVL.